This passage covers 10 T cell receptor beta chains from one sample sequenced in a study of spatial heterogeneity in lung cancer. The time point here: sample taken at primary tumor resection. Tumor, nontumor lung or frozen PBMC supplied whole RNA, sequenced without sorting. TCRdb reprocessed the 5' RACE reads with MiXCR, giving one entry per CDR3 protein. The data contain 89,000 or so distinct CDR3 sequences, about 20% of them singletons. The sequencing used PBMCs, collected at surgery. The origin of the receptors is a male donor with early-stage non-small cell lung cancer.

This clonotype was counted only a few times. The V call is TRBV20-1, the J call TRBJ2-1, with TRBD1 identical over 7 bases. From germline, CDR1 is DFQATT and CDR2 SNEGSKA (reference sequence). V gave up 5 bases and J gave up 2 bases; unmatched junction bases: 6. This CDR3 has 14 amino acids. The CDR3 loop reads CSASGGVTYNEQFF. CDR3 nucleotide sequence: TGCAGTGCTTCAGGGGGAGTCACCTACAATGAGCAGTTCTTC.

This chain connects TRBV27 to TRBJ2-2, with TRBD1 matching 7 bases. CDR1 is MNHEY, CDR2 SMNVEV, per germline (reference sequence). V shed 6 bases, J shed 0 bases, and the junction held 1 base outside the gene matches. CDR3 size: 14 residues. The CDR3: CASRGTANTGELFF. In nucleotides, the CDR3 is TGTGCCAGCAGAGGGACAGCGAACACCGGGGAGCTGTTTTTT.

This clonotype has only a few counts. V usage is TRBV7-9 and J usage is TRBJ2-7; 7 positions agree with TRBD2. V was clipped by 0 bases and J by 4 bases; unmatched bases: 9. CDR3 size: 16 residues. Germline CDR1 is SEHNR and CDR2 is FQNEAQ (reference sequence). Written as DNA, the CDR3 is TGTGCCAGCAGCTTAGCAGGCGGGTCGGGAGGATACGAGCAGTACTTC. Translated, it gives CASSLAGGSGGYEQYF.

The rearrangement joins TRBV27 to TRBJ2-7; possibly TRBD1 for D (6 bases). The CDR3 extends over 14 amino acids. V was cut by 3 bases and J by 1 base, with 10 bases left in between. Germline CDR1 MNHEY, CDR2 SMNVEV (reference sequence). The CDR3 DNA reads TGTGCCAGCAGTTTCTCAGGGACATCCTACGAGCAGTACTTC. This sequence encodes CASSFSGTSYEQYF.

This clonotype was counted a few times. The V gene is TRBV7-3, the J gene TRBJ2-2; perhaps TRBD1 as D (6 bases). CDR3 length equals 16 residues. V shed 0 bases and J shed 0 bases, with 8 bases lying between them. The germline gives CDR1 SGHTA, CDR2 FQGTGA. This CDR3 reads CASSLTGAANTGELFF. CDR3 DNA: TGTGCCAGCAGCTTAACGGGGGCAGCGAACACCGGGGAGCTGTTTTTT.

This chain links TRBV4-2 with TRBJ1-1, with D possibly TRBD1 on 6 matching bases. CDR1 and CDR2 (germline): LGHNA, YNFKEQ. This CDR3 region has 15 residues. With 3 bases removed from V and 3 bases from J, the gap between germline ends came to 14 bases. The CDR3 DNA sequence: TGTGCCAGCAGCCATCACAGGGAAAGGGACACTGAAGCTTTCTTT. This encodes CASSHHRERDTEAFF.

This clonotype turned up a few times. The J gene is TRBJ2-1, the V gene TRBV20-1; 7 bases align to TRBD1. CDR1 DFQATT and CDR2 SNEGSKA come from the germline V gene (reference sequence). The junction had 11 bases not matched to a gene; V was cut back by 6 bases and J by 12 bases. The CDR3 totals 12 residues. This CDR3 is CSALQGPRGQFF. CDR3 DNA: TGCAGTGCCCTACAGGGGCCTAGGGGGCAGTTCTTC.

The chain combines TRBV12-3 or TRBV12-4 with TRBJ2-2; D not certain. V shed 3 bases and J shed 6 bases, with 5 bases lying between them. The CDR3 runs to 12 residues. CDR3 loop: CASSFEAGELFF. The CDR3, as DNA: TGTGCCAGCAGTTTCGAGGCCGGGGAGCTGTTTTTT.

V gene TRBV20-1 combines with J gene TRBJ1-4; D might be TRBD1 (6 bases). Germline CDR1 reads DFQATT; CDR2 reads SNEGSKA (reference sequence). V lost 4 bases to trimming and J lost 7 bases, with 16 bases between them. This CDR3 has 14 residues. In DNA, the CDR3 is TGCAGTGCTACTCCTGTCCAGACAGGTGAAAAACTGTTTTTT. Translation: CSATPVQTGEKLFF.

The J gene is TRBJ2-7, the V gene TRBV5-6; 10 bases agree with TRBD2. Trimming cost V 4 bases and J 1 base; bases outside gene matches: 5. In germline, CDR1 is SGHDT, CDR2 YYEEEE. This CDR3 contains 15 residues. The CDR3, as DNA: TGTGCCAGCAGCCCGAAACTAGCGGGATCCTACGAGCAGTACTTC. This translates into CASSPKLAGSYEQYF. The whole variable domain, filled in from reference TRBV5-6 and TRBJ2-7, reads DAGVTQSPTHLIKTRGQQVTLRCSPKSGHDTVSWYQQALGQGPQFIFQYYEEEERQRGNFPDRFSGHQFPNYSSELNVNALLLGDSALYLCASSPKLAGSYEQYFGPGTRLTVT.